The clone carrying this T cell receptor (beta chain) was observed a few times. This sample is part of a study of blood T cell repertoires in COVID-19. About the research overall: Samples representing acute and convalescent COVID-19 were sourced from the United States, Italy and Spain. PBMCs, B-cell-depleted T cells, or T cells were the source of the cDNA or gDNA that made up the material.

Original data processing: The authors estimated nucleated cell counts from reference gene primer amplification. Sequencing was performed with immunoSEQ multiplex PCR; in TCRdb, only in-frame clones are kept and a portion is missing. V and J calls plus clone size are reproduced from that table; the DNA served to infer D and trimming. Of roughly 150,000 clones listed, 70% to 90% were seen once; the top ten hold approximately 11%. This TCR was recovered from a woman older than 75 with acute or convalescent COVID-19. Sequencing was done on a sample of peripheral blood.

The CDR3 DNA is TGTGCCAGCTCACCAAATCCGGGACAGGGGGATTATGGCTACACCTTC. Translated: CASSPNPGQGDYGYTF. This chain connects TRBV18 to TRBJ1-2, with TRBD1 matching over 11 bases. The length of the CDR3 is 16 residues. With 2 bases clipped from V and 5 bases from J, the junction kept 7 bases outside the gene matches. From germline, CDR1 is KGHSH and CDR2 LQKENI.